This T cell receptor (beta chain) was documented in a study of cytomegalovirus exposure and HLA in healthy donors. Study-level findings and limits: Later on, a genetic analysis was performed. It linked a missense variant in DCLRE1C with V- and J-gene trimming of TCR beta. Being indistinguishable, some V segments were excluded, TRBV6-2 and TRBV6-3 among them. The study recorded 164 TCR beta chains that were cytomegalovirus-associated. When presence/absence was analysed, sequencing depth was taken to be roughly uniform across donors.

In germline, CDR1 is SGHVS, CDR2 FQNEAQ. CDR3 size: 14 residues. V lost 3 bases and J lost 4, with 13 bases in between. Both 60 Vbeta primers and 13 Jbeta primers went into the PCR. Only in-frame clones appear in the TCRdb table, and some are missing; sequencing was by immunoSEQ multiplex PCR. The sample records around 120,000 clones, around four fifths being singletons. About this clone itself: The antigen remains undetermined.

The J gene is TRBJ2-7, the V gene TRBV7-8, with D possibly matching TRBD1 (5 bases). The sequence was obtained from a woman aged 40 to 50 in good health and CMV-seropositive. Source material: PBMCs. The CDR3, as DNA: TGTGCCAGCAGCTTCTCCAGGGTTGATTACGAGCAGTACTTC. This encodes CASSFSRVDYEQYF.